A selection of T cell receptor beta chains follows, all from one sample in a study of post-analysis software for immune sequencing data. TCRdb recomputed calls from the PCR reads with MiXCR, one row per CDR3 protein. Here the sample spans about 500,000 distinct CDR3 sequences, around 40% being singletons. Sample: blood. The receptors come from a girl between 5 and 17 years old with multiple sclerosis. Each CDR3 is given with its conserved first and last residue.

TRBV29-1	TRBJ2-7	CSVVRAGEQYF
TRBV5-6	TRBJ2-7	CASSLTRQKKSYEQYF
TRBV5-1	TRBJ1-1	CASSWAGPDTEAFF
TRBV12-3/TRBV12-4	TRBJ2-1	CASSKTGGPYNEQFF
TRBV4-3	TRBJ1-2	CASSQVDGYHGYTF
TRBV7-2	TRBJ2-7	CASSSGQPSYEQYF
TRBV6-5	TRBJ2-3	CATQAGGVADTQYF
TRBV28	TRBJ2-3	CAGRTQRGQLKDTQYF
TRBV5-1	TRBJ1-2	CASSRDPDYGYTF
TRBV11-2	TRBJ2-7	CASSFRDRYYEQYF
TRBV4-1	TRBJ2-7	CASSHWTSGAYEQYF
TRBV3-1	NA	CASSQLGGGGETQYF
TRBV20-1	TRBJ1-1	CSARAGAGGWAFF
TRBV27	TRBJ2-7	CASSLVEGLAAYEQYF
TRBV20-1	TRBJ2-1	CSARTRHNGQFF
TRBV7-9	TRBJ2-5	CASSPRQIQETQYF
TRBV15	TRBJ2-1	CATSRDTGTYNEQFF
TRBV28	TRBJ2-3	CASSLPTSGGFPTDTQYF
TRBV12-3/TRBV12-4	TRBJ1-1	CASSLEGQVNTEAFF
TRBV20-1	TRBJ2-5	CSARPASAGLQETQYF
TRBV6-5	TRBJ2-5	CASSYRGPEVQETQYF
TRBV12-3/TRBV12-4	TRBJ2-1	CASSYALGGSVSYNEQFF
TRBV20-1	TRBJ1-1	CSAPSRGEAFF
TRBV6-5	TRBJ2-5	CASSYSTPPRGWGETQYF
TRBV7-2	TRBJ1-2	CASSETGISYGYTF
TRBV7-2	TRBJ1-2	CASSPSRTNYGYTF
TRBV20-1	TRBJ1-4	CSARFRVEVEKLFF
TRBV4-2	TRBJ2-1	CASSQDTSEGAYNEQFF
TRBV4-3	TRBJ2-1	CASSQIHGTSFDEQFF
TRBV4-1	TRBJ2-3	CASSPKVSSGSTDTQYF
TRBV6-4	TRBJ2-1	CASSATGGGEQFF
TRBV20-1	TRBJ2-1	CSATGTSGSRNEQFF
TRBV28	TRBJ2-5	CASSQTTLRTGGRETQYF
TRBV10-3	TRBJ2-1	CAIRLAHEQFF
TRBV5-1	TRBJ2-5	CASSPPGQETQYF
TRBV12-3/TRBV12-4	TRBJ1-1	CASTPDRTSVEAFF
TRBV10-3	TRBJ2-7	CAISDGDRRPHEQYF
TRBV9	TRBJ1-1	CASSAQDWRAFF
TRBV6-4	TRBJ1-5	CASSDSRTAESNRPQHF
TRBV20-1	TRBJ2-5	CSASRTSGYQETQYF
TRBV29-1	TRBJ2-5	CSVDDPGTQYF
TRBV20-1	TRBJ1-5	CSASHQGNQPQHF
TRBV28	TRBJ2-2	CASSSQGTNTGELFF
TRBV7-9	TRBJ2-2	CASSTPAGGEAGELFF
TRBV28	TRBJ1-5	CASSPQGAEQPQHF
TRBV4-1	TRBJ1-1	CASSQEQGEYTEAFF
TRBV24-1	TRBJ2-2	CATCDAGPGFGELFF
TRBV20-1	TRBJ2-7	CSASEGVVYEQYF
TRBV11-2	TRBJ2-5	CASSPWDLQETQYF
TRBV24-1	TRBJ2-5	CATSDVQGAGETQYF
TRBV6-5	TRBJ2-7	CASSYSMGSEQYF
TRBV29-1	TRBJ2-7	CSVETPGQTSYEQYF
TRBV6-1	TRBJ1-2	CASSEGRTGDGYTF